This section outlines one T cell receptor (beta chain) sequence together with its context. Antigen unknown. CDR3 length: 13 amino acids. The germline gives CDR1 SGDLS, CDR2 YYNGEE. The data were produced by immunoSEQ multiplex PCR, yet TCRdb's version contains in-frame clones alone and is incomplete. The sample lists some 110,000 clones, about three quarters seen once, with 4% to 5% in the top ten. These data belong to a study of PD-1 blockade in mismatch repair-deficient tumors. About the study: All were previously treated, progressing patients with some twelve mismatch repair-deficient cancer types.

The study's findings and limits: After pembrolizumab, tumor-resident clones rose rapidly, then generally contracted before radiologic responses.

This rearrangement joins TRBV9 to TRBJ2-5; no firm D call. The J call is uncertain, as TRBJ2-7 better fits the DNA end. The receptor was derived from an adult with mismatch repair-deficient cancer. The specimen comprised peripheral blood, sampled roughly 60 weeks after starting pembrolizumab. The CDR3 loop is CASSVESDYEQYF. The CDR3 DNA follows: TGTGCCAGCAGCGTAGAAAGCGATTACGAGCAGTACTTC.